The T cell receptor beta chain described here comes from a study of CD4 and CD8 cells across lung adenocarcinoma regions. Localized lung adenocarcinoma, a non-small cell lung cancer, affected the donors. Germline-derived CDR1 and CDR2 are SGHTA and FQGNSA. This CDR3 is 16 amino acids long. Many counts were recorded for this clonotype. One entry per CDR3 protein results from TCRdb running MiXCR on the PCR reads. The sample lists around 10,000 distinct CDR3 sequences; 45% to 60% were seen once. Sequenced: CD8+ T cells from the margin of a lung tumor. The TCR sequence derives from a male donor with lung adenocarcinoma. The CD4 and CD8 labels of this study may be unreliable. The rearrangement uses TRBV7-2 and TRBJ2-1; 10 positions agree with TRBD2. The DNA end favors TRBJ2-5, so the J call may be wrong. The CDR3 nucleotides read TGTGCCAGCAGCCCCACGACTAGCGGGTGGGGAGAGACCCAGTACTTC. This codes for CASSPTTSGWGETQYF.